These 30 T cell receptor beta chains were all obtained from the same sample, sequenced in a study of neurological immune-mediated disorders. MiXCR, applied by TCRdb to the 5' RACE reads, yields one record per CDR3 protein. The sample has tens of thousands of distinct CDR3 sequences, less than 5% seen once. What was sequenced was PBMCs. These TCRs come from a man aged 45 to 65 with multiple sclerosis.

This clonotype was seen repeatedly, ten times or more. This chain links TRBV3-1 with TRBJ2-6; D not certain. Germline V lookup: CDR1 LGHDT, CDR2 YNNKEL (reference sequence). The CDR3 totals 19 residues. The germline V and J ends were trimmed by 4 bases and 0 bases, with 19 bases remaining between them. CDR3 residues: CASSPFGTQLPSGANVLTF. The CDR3 bases are TGTGCCAGCAGCCCATTCGGCACACAGCTTCCCTCTGGGGCCAACGTCCTGACTTTC.

There are many counts of this clonotype. The J gene is TRBJ1-4, the V gene TRBV12-3 or TRBV12-4; 10 positions match TRBD1. This CDR3 has 15 amino acids. Trimming removed 5 bases from V and 8 bases from J; junction bases left unmatched: 8. This chain's CDR3 is CASSPGQGLDEKLFF. The CDR3 DNA is TGTGCCAGCAGTCCGGGACAGGGGTTGGACGAAAAACTGTTTTTT.

This clonotype was counted between two and nine times. V gene TRBV20-1 combines with J gene TRBJ2-1; a weak D match, TRBD1 (5 bases). Germline V gene data show CDR1 as DFQATT and CDR2 as SNEGSKA (reference sequence). The CDR3 loop spans 13 amino acids. V was trimmed by 0 bases and J by 7 bases, leaving 10 bases between them. The CDR3 DNA reads TGCAGTGCTAGAGATAGGGGCTTAAATGAGCAGTTCTTC. This gives the protein CSARDRGLNEQFF.

This clonotype was recorded at least ten times. The J gene is TRBJ1-1, the V gene TRBV6-6; 9 nucleotides agree with TRBD1. Germline V gene lookup returns CDR1 MNHNY and CDR2 SVGAGI (reference sequence). The V gene end was trimmed by 4 bases and the J gene end by 4 bases; junction bases not matched to a gene: 7. The CDR3 consists of 15 residues. The CDR3 loop is CASSWTGEVGTEAFF. The CDR3 DNA is TGTGCCAGCAGTTGGACAGGGGAGGTGGGCACTGAAGCTTTCTTT.

This clonotype was seen at least ten times. The chain uses TRBV28 and TRBJ2-3; TRBD2 is a possible D gene (7 bases). CDR1 and CDR2 (germline): MDHEN, SYDVKM. Trimming left V 7 bases short and J 4 bases short, with 18 bases between. The length of the CDR3 is 15 residues. The CDR3 DNA reads as TGTGCCAGCACCCCACCCCGGGGGGCCGCAGATACGCAGTATTTT. It encodes CASTPPRGAADTQYF.

This clonotype was seen repeatedly, ten times or more. The chain recombines TRBV7-2 with TRBJ2-2, with unresolved D. V lost 1 base and J 0 bases, leaving 9 bases between the germline ends. This CDR3 comprises 16 residues. Looked up from germline, CDR1 is SGHTA and CDR2 is FQGNSA. The CDR3: CASSLGVKANTGELFF. The CDR3 DNA is TGTGCCAGCAGCTTAGGAGTTAAAGCGAACACCGGGGAGCTGTTTTTT. Variable domain in full (rest from reference TRBV7-2 and TRBJ2-2): GAGVSQSPSNKVTEKGKDVELRCDPISGHTALYWYRQSLGQGLEFLIYFQGNSAPDKSGLPSDRFSAERTGGSVSTLTIQRTQQEDSAVYLCASSLGVKANTGELFFGEGSRLTVL.

This clonotype was picked up a small number of times. The V call is TRBV10-3, the J call TRBJ2-3, with D uncertain. Trimming removed 0 bases at V and 6 bases at J, with 22 bases between. In germline, CDR1 is ENHRY, CDR2 SYGVKD. This CDR3 comprises 18 residues. The CDR3 DNA is TGTGCCATCAGTGAGTCAAGTTCCGAAACTACCTTTTGGGATACGCAGTATTTT. Protein sequence: CAISESSSETTFWDTQYF.

This clonotype was observed a few times. V gene TRBV4-1 combines with J gene TRBJ2-3, with 9 bases lining up with TRBD2. Trimming took 3 bases from V and 4 from J; bases not matched to a gene: 8. There are 16 residues in the CDR3. The V gene's germline CDR1 is MGHRA and CDR2 YSYEKL. The CDR3 bases are TGCGCCAGCAGCCATGCCGGGACTAGCTCGTCAGATACGCAGTATTTT. Its translation: CASSHAGTSSSDTQYF.

This clonotype was seen at least ten times. Its ends do not fully match the called genes, so a read error is possible. The chain carries TRBV27 and TRBJ1-5; D gene uncertain. CDR1 is MNHEY and CDR2 is SMNVEV in the germline V gene (reference sequence). The CDR3 has 14 residues. CDR3 in amino acids: CASSLVDSNQPQNF. The CDR3 nucleotides are TGTGCCAGCAGTTTGGTGGATAGCAATCAGCCCCAGAATTTT.

This clonotype was seen at least ten times. The chain employs TRBV28 and TRBJ2-1, with D possibly being TRBD1 (6 bases). The germline V and J ends were trimmed by 8 bases and 1 base, with 6 bases remaining between them. CDR3 size: 12 residues. The V gene's germline CDR1 is MDHEN and CDR2 SYDVKM. The CDR3 DNA sequence: TGTGCCAGCCAGGGGTCCTACAATGAGCAGTTCTTC. Protein sequence: CASQGSYNEQFF. Using reference TRBV28 and TRBJ2-1 for the parts outside the CDR3, the full variable domain is DVKVTQSSRYLVKRTGEKVFLECVQDMDHENMFWYRQDPGLGLRLIYFSYDVKMKEKGDIPEGYSVSREKKERFSLILESASTNQTSMYLCASQGSYNEQFFGPGTRLTVL.

The sample holds a few counts of this clonotype. The rearrangement joins TRBV6-5 to TRBJ2-1; possible D gene TRBD1, 6 bases. Germline V gene data show CDR1 as MNHEY and CDR2 as SVGAGI. Trimming stripped 9 bases from V and 5 bases from J, with 11 bases between. This CDR3 contains 12 residues. CDR3 DNA: TGTGCCAGTATGCAGGGGAACAATGAGCAGTTCTTC. Translating gives CASMQGNNEQFF.

Concerning this clonotype itself: One end of the junction varies from germline; a read error may be responsible. This chain connects TRBV20-1 to TRBJ1-5; D uncertain. The CDR3 consists of 16 residues. From germline, CDR1 is DFQATT and CDR2 SNEGSKA (reference sequence). CDR3 amino acids: CSARDRSNVPNQPQNF. The CDR3 DNA reads as TGCAGTGCTAGAGATCGAAGCAATGTCCCTAATCAGCCCCAGAATTTT.

This clonotype was counted at least ten times. The junction differs from germline at one of its ends, possibly a read error. The chain carries TRBV10-3 and TRBJ1-5, with 12 bases lining up with TRBD1. This CDR3 comprises 17 residues. CDR1 and CDR2 from the germline V gene are ENHRY and SYGVKD. The CDR3 loop reads CAISESGQGAWNQPQNF. The CDR3 region has the DNA TGTGCCATCAGTGAGTCGGGACAGGGGGCTTGGAATCAGCCCCAGAATTTT.

This clonotype occurred many times. The chain is built from TRBV5-1 and TRBJ2-1; D perhaps matches TRBD1 (6 bases). CDR3 length: 13 amino acids. Germline V gene sequence: CDR1 SGHRS, CDR2 YFSETQ. V was clipped by 0 bases and J by 7 bases, with 8 bases between them. The CDR3 region is CASSLDRVNEQFF. The CDR3 bases are TGCGCCAGCAGCTTGGACAGGGTAAATGAGCAGTTCTTC.

In its sample, this clonotype was seen many times. J is TRBJ2-5 and V is TRBV7-2, with TRBD1 matching 10 bases. Germline V gives CDR1 SGHTA, CDR2 FQGNSA. V lost 1 base, J lost 5 bases, and 1 base stayed unmatched. CDR3 size: 14 residues. The CDR3 DNA sequence: TGTGCCAGCAGCTTAGGGACAGGGGGTGAGACCCAGTACTTC. Translated: CASSLGTGGETQYF.

This clonotype came up many times. The CDR3 DNA reads TGTGCCAGCAGCCCCGAAGGGACGGACCTCGAGCCCCAGCATTTT. This gives the protein CASSPEGTDLEPQHF. This rearrangement joins TRBV3-1 to TRBJ1-5; weak D call: TRBD1 (5 bases). This CDR3 is 15 amino acids long. Looked up from germline, CDR1 is LGHDT and CDR2 is YNNKEL (reference sequence). V was clipped by 4 bases and J by 8 bases, with 18 bases between them.

This clonotype was counted ten times or more. The rearrangement uses TRBV20-1 and TRBJ1-1; D might be TRBD1 (5 bases). This CDR3 has 15 amino acids. Trimming removed 3 bases at V and 0 bases at J, with 14 bases between. The germline CDR1 and CDR2 sequences are DFQATT and SNEGSKA (reference sequence). As DNA, the CDR3 is TGCAGTGCTAGGGGCGTCAGGGACTTGAACACTGAAGCTTTCTTT. It encodes CSARGVRDLNTEAFF.

Comment on this clonotype: The junction shows a germline mismatch at one end, possibly a read error. This chain joins TRBV7-9 and TRBJ2-3; tentatively, D is TRBD2 (6 bases). Germline V gene sequence: CDR1 SEHNR, CDR2 FQNEAQ (reference sequence). This CDR3 contains 18 residues. DNA for the CDR3: TGTGCCAACAGCTTAGAACGGGGACTTGCCCCGTCAACAGATACGAAGTATTTT. This sequence encodes CANSLERGLAPSTDTKYF.

As for this clonotype: A much more abundant neighbour one base away suggests this may be a read error. It is likely a read error, because the conserved phenylalanine at the end of the CDR3 is missing. The rearrangement joins TRBV27 to TRBJ2-5; 12 nucleotides agree with TRBD2. Germline CDR1 and CDR2: MNHEY and SMNVEV (reference sequence). This CDR3 has 14 residues. Losses at the gene ends were 6 bases for V and 5 bases for J; bases not matched to a gene: 4. DNA of the CDR3: TGTGCCAGCAGGCTAGCGGGGGGGCTGGAGACCCAGTACTGC. Translation gives CASRLAGGLETQYC.

In its sample, this clonotype was seen many times. The chain is built from TRBV20-1 and TRBJ2-7; D is unclear. The germline V gene encodes CDR1 DFQATT and CDR2 SNEGSKA (reference sequence). CDR3 length: 16 residues. Trimming pared 7 bases from V and 0 bases from J, leaving 22 bases between. The CDR3: CSVQTPRWGSSYEQYF. In DNA form, the CDR3 reads TGCAGTGTCCAGACCCCCAGGTGGGGAAGCTCCTACGAGCAGTACTTC.

This clonotype was seen at least ten times. An end of the junction differs from the germline gene, which may be a read error. The chain uses TRBV2 and TRBJ1-5; no clear D gene. This CDR3 comprises 14 residues. The germline V gene encodes CDR1 SNHLY and CDR2 FYNNEI. The CDR3 region is CASSDGQANQPQNF. CDR3 nucleotide sequence: TGTGCCAGCAGTGATGGGCAGGCTAATCAGCCCCAGAATTTT.

This clonotype was observed many times. This chain links TRBV29-1 with TRBJ2-1, with D perhaps TRBD1 (5 bases). The germline CDR1 and CDR2 sequences are SQVTM and ANQGSEA. The CDR3 consists of 14 residues. The V end lost 7 bases, the J end lost 8 bases, and 21 bases lay between the germline ends. The CDR3 nucleotides are TGCAGCGCGGCTCAGGGTACTGAAGGCCATGAGCAGTTCTTC. Encoded protein: CSAAQGTEGHEQFF.

The sample holds many counts of this clonotype. The genes are TRBV14 and TRBJ1-5, with TRBD1 as a possible D gene (6 bases). V gave up 2 bases and J gave up 2 bases, with 10 bases separating them. This CDR3 contains 15 residues. Germline lookup yields CDR1 SGHDN and CDR2 FVKESK. The CDR3 region has the DNA TGTGCCAGCAGCCAATTGGACAGCTGCAATCAGCCCCAGCATTTT. Its translation: CASSQLDSCNQPQHF.

There are many counts of this clonotype. The rearrangement joins TRBV5-1 to TRBJ2-7, with 7 bases lining up with TRBD1. This CDR3 has 14 residues. V lost 0 bases to trimming and J lost 4 bases; unmatched junction nucleotides: 4. The germline V gene has CDR1 SGHRS and CDR2 YFSETQ. The CDR3 DNA reads as TGCGCCAGCAGCTTGGTTGCCAGGGGGTACGAGCAGTACTTC. Its translation is CASSLVARGYEQYF.

This clonotype was observed at least ten times. The chain uses TRBV7-8 and TRBJ2-1, with D possibly called TRBD1 or TRBD2 (5 bases each). The V end was cut by 1 base, the J end by 4 bases, with 14 bases between. This CDR3 is built from 16 residues. Germline V gives CDR1 SGHVS, CDR2 FQNEAQ. CDR3 loop: CASSLVLGVVYNEQFF. The DNA of the CDR3 is TGTGCCAGCAGCTTAGTGCTGGGGGTGGTTTACAATGAGCAGTTCTTC.

This clonotype was detected many times. CDR3 sequence: CSAGQLNEQFF. CDR3 coding DNA: TGCAGTGCGGGACAACTAAATGAGCAGTTCTTC. This rearrangement joins TRBV20-1 to TRBJ2-1; possibly TRBD1 for D (6 bases). V was trimmed by 6 bases and J by 7 bases, leaving 10 bases between them. Germline assignment: CDR1 DFQATT and CDR2 SNEGSKA (reference sequence). There are 11 residues in the CDR3.

Ten or more counts support this clonotype. The chain is built from TRBV10-2 and TRBJ1-4; 9 bases are a match to TRBD1. The CDR3 covers 15 residues. Germline lookup yields CDR1 WSHSY and CDR2 SAAADI. With 3 bases clipped from V and 8 bases from J, the junction kept 7 bases outside the gene matches. The CDR3: CASSDPGQGEEKLFF. In DNA form, the CDR3 reads TGCGCCAGCAGTGACCCGGGACAGGGTGAAGAAAAACTGTTTTTT.

This clonotype was seen many times. The chain couples TRBV10-3 to TRBJ1-6; D is undetermined. Germline V gives CDR1 ENHRY, CDR2 SYGVKD. The CDR3 contains 13 residues. Deletions cut 7 bases from V and 3 bases from J, with 7 bases between. The CDR3 bases are TGTGCCATCAATCCAGGCTATAATTCACCCCTCCACTTT. Translation: CAINPGYNSPLHF.

Many counts were recorded for this clonotype. The chain recombines TRBV5-5 with TRBJ2-3; 9 bases agree with TRBD2. The V gene end was trimmed by 4 bases and the J gene end by 3 bases; junction bases not matched to a gene: 12. CDR1 and CDR2 (germline): SGHKS, YYEKEE (reference sequence). The CDR3 totals 17 residues. The CDR3 loop reads CASSAPREAGGTDTQYF. CDR3 bases: TGTGCCAGCAGCGCACCCCGAGAAGCGGGGGGAACAGATACGCAGTATTTT.

This clonotype was observed at least ten times. V and J are TRBV20-1 and TRBJ1-3; D is ambiguous. V shed 4 bases and J shed 0 bases, with 13 bases lying between them. The length of the CDR3 is 15 residues. Germline V gene sequence: CDR1 DFQATT, CDR2 SNEGSKA (reference sequence). CDR3: CSAKLGVRSGNTIYF. CDR3 DNA sequence: TGCAGTGCTAAGCTGGGCGTCCGCTCTGGAAACACCATATATTTT.